In its sample, the clone carrying this T cell receptor (beta chain) was seen a few times. Its target is unknown. The data were obtained in a study of blood T cells in healthy people across ages. Overall study findings and caveats: Per million T cells, TCR beta diversity dropped about linearly as age rose.

A second PCR, run for roughly 7 to 12 cycles, used a sample-barcoded 5' primer plus a J-beta primer mix. Template switching added a 12-random-nucleotide identifier to every cDNA molecule. Each CDR3 protein gets one entry after TCRdb re-called the 5' RACE reads with MiXCR. The data hold more than 600,000 distinct CDR3 sequences, with just under 25% observed a single time. Trimming removed 4 bases from V and 0 bases from J; junction bases left unmatched: 9. This CDR3 has 17 amino acids. The germline V gene has CDR1 LNHNV and CDR2 YYDKDF (reference sequence). The sample was also linked to a second study, of T cells of mothers and their children. That work states: The study recruited three healthy Caucasian mothers and their six children as donors. Per mother, over 9 million TCR beta CDR3 reads were obtained; per child, 2.5 million to 3.5 million.

The sequenced sample was blood. The rearrangement joins TRBV15 to TRBJ2-1, with 7 bases matching TRBD1. This TCR came from a boy between 10 and 17 years old in good health. CDR3 in amino acids: CATSKQQGTRSYNEQFF. CDR3 coding DNA: TGTGCCACCAGCAAACAACAGGGGACCCGCTCCTACAATGAGCAGTTCTTC.